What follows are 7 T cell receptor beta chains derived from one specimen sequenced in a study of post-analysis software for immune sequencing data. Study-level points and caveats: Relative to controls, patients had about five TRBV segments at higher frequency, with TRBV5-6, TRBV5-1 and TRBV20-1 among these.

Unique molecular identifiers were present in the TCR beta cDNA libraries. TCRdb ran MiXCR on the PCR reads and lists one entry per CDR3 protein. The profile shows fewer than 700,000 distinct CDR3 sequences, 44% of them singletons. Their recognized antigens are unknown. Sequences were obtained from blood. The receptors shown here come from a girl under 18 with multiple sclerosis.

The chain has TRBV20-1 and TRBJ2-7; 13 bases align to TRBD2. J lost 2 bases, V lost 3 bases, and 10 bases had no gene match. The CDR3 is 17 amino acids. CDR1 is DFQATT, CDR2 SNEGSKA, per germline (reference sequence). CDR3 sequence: CSASPSGGLAGAYEQYF. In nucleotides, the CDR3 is TGCAGTGCTAGCCCTAGCGGCGGACTAGCGGGAGCCTACGAGCAGTACTTC.

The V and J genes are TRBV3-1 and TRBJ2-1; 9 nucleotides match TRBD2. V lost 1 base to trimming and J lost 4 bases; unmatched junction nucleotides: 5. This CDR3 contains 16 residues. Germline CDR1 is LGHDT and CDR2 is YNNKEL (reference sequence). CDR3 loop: CASSQGASGRYNEQFF. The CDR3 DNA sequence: TGTGCCAGCAGCCAAGGGGCGAGCGGGAGGTACAATGAGCAGTTCTTC.

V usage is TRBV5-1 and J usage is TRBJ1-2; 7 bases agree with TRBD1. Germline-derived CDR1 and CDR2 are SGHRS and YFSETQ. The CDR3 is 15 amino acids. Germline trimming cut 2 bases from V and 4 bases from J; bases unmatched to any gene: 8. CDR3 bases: TGCGCCAGCAGCTTTAAACAGGGGATCGTCTATGGCTACACCTTC. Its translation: CASSFKQGIVYGYTF.

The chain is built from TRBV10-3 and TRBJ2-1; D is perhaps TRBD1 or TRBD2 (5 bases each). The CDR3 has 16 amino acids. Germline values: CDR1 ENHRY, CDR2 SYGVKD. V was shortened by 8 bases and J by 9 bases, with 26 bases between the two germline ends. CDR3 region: CAIRGDRDGSRIEQFF. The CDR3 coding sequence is TGTGCCATCCGAGGGGACCGGGACGGAAGCAGGATTGAGCAGTTCTTC.

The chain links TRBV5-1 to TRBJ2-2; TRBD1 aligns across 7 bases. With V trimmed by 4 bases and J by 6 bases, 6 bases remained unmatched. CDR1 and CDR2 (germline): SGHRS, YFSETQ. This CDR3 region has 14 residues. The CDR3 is CASSQPDRPGELFF. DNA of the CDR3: TGCGCCAGCAGCCAACCGGACAGGCCCGGGGAGCTGTTTTTT. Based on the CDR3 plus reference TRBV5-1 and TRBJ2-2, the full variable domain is KAGVTQTPRYLIKTRGQQVTLSCSPISGHRSVSWYQQTPGQGLQFLFEYFSETQRNKGNFPGRFSGRQFSNSRSEMNVSTLELGDSALYLCASSQPDRPGELFFGEGSRLTVL.

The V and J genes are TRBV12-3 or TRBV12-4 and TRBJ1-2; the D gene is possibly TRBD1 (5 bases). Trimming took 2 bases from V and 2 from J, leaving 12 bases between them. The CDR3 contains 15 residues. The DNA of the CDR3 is TGTGCCAGCAGTTTATCTGCGGGGGGGAACTATGGCTACACCTTC. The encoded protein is CASSLSAGGNYGYTF.

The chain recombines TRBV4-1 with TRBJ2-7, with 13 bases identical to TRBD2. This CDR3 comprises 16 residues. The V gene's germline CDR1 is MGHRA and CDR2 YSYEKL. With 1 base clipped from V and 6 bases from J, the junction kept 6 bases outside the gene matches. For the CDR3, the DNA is TGCGCCAGCAGCCAAGGAAGGACTAGCGGGAGTTTCGAGCAGTACTTC. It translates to CASSQGRTSGSFEQYF.